This T cell receptor (beta chain) was profiled in a study of OX40 agonist ivuxolimab in advanced cancers. Only one count was recorded for this clone. The protocol was immunoSEQ multiplex PCR, while the TCRdb copy is restricted to in-frame clones and leaves out a portion. The sample consists of over 45,000 clones, around 89% of them appearing once. Trimming took off 0 bases at V and 2 bases at J, with 10 bases between the two ends. Germline V gives CDR1 MRHNA, CDR2 SNTAGT. The CDR3 spans 15 residues. This sequence joins TRBV6-4 and TRBJ1-2; the D is unclear. The starting material was CD4+ or CD8+ T cells sorted from blood, obtained in a trial of the OX40 agonist ivuxolimab. The TCR was taken from an adult with an advanced solid tumor such as melanoma, head and neck, liver or kidney cancer. For the CDR3, the DNA is TGTGCCAGCAGTGACTCTACGTCAACCAACTATGGCTACACCTTC. Amino acid sequence: CASSDSTSTNYGYTF.